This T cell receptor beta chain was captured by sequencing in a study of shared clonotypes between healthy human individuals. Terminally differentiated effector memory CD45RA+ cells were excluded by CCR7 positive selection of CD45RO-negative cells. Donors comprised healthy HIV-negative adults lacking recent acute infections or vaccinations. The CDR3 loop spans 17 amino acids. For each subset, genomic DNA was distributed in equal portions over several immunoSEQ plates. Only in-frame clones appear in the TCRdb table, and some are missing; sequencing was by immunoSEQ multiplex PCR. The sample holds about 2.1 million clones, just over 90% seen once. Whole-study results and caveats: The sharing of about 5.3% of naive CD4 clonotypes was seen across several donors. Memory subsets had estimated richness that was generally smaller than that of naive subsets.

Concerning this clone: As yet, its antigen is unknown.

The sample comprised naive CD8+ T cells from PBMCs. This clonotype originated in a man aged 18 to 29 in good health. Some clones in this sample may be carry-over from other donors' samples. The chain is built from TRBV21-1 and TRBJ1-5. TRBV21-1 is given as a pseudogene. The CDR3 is CASSYPQRRDSNQPQHF. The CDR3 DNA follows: TGTGCCAGCAGCTACCCCCAGAGGCGGGATAGCAATCAGCCCCAGCATTTT.